This T cell receptor beta chain comes out of a study of T cell responses to AZD1222 COVID-19 vaccine. Study-wide results and caveats: Spike-specific TCR breadth and depth grew following two AZD1222 doses. Reportedly, nearly half of unique spike TCRs recognized epitopes outside B.1.351/B.1.1.7 mutations. Repertoires were sampled only after the peak T cell response. Donor demographics were predominantly white British with a female majority; clonal diversity may be underestimated.

CDR1 and CDR2 (germline): SGHRS, YFSETQ. This CDR3 has 14 amino acids. Trimming cost V 4 bases and J 9 bases, with 17 bases left between them. Concerning this clone itself: Its antigen is not known.

The repertoire was sequenced with immunoSEQ multiplex PCR; TCRdb's copy has only in-frame clones and lacks some. This table has 210,000 or so clones, 85% to 95% appearing once. The sequence was obtained from an adult in good health. This sequence joins TRBV5-1 and TRBJ1-3; D call uncertain. The sequences come from peripheral blood, collected on day 0 of MenACWY control vaccination. The CDR3, as DNA: TGCGCCAGCAGCGACCGGACCGACCGTGGCACCATATATTTT. Amino acid sequence: CASSDRTDRGTIYF.